These T cell receptor beta chains were read from a single sample in a study of tumor and adjacent non-tumor tissue in lung cancer. TCRdb ran MiXCR on the multiplex PCR reads and lists one entry per CDR3 protein. The sample contains roughly 200,000 distinct CDR3 sequences, 71% of which appear only once. The sample taken for sequencing was lung tumor tissue. Source of these receptors: a man in his 60s with non-small cell lung cancer. The CDR3 runs from the conserved cysteine through the conserved F or W. Fields, in order: D gene, J gene, clone size, V gene, CDR3 DNA, CDR3 protein. The D gene is left open where the match is weak. Not every row has a clone size; where given, it reads once, few, many or a size class.

TRBD2 | TRBJ2-3 | - | TRBV20-1 | TGCAGTGCCTCGACTAGCGGAGGCACAGTTACGCAGTATTTT | CSASTSGGTVTQYF
TRBD1 | TRBJ1-2 | - | TRBV13 | TGTACCAGCAACCGACAGGGCACCTATGACTACACCTTC | CTSNRQGTYDYTF
- | TRBJ2-6 | - | TRBV12-3/TRBV12-4 | TGTGCCAGTAGTTCCGATGGGGCCAACGTCCTGACTTTC | CASSSDGANVLTF
- | TRBJ1-1 | - | TRBV6-1 | TGTGCCAGAAGCGATGGGCCGGGGGCCGGAACTGAAGCTTTATTT | CARSDGPGAGTEALF
- | TRBJ2-3 | - | TRBV11-1 | TGTGCCATCAGTTCCGAGCTGGGGCTTCGGACAGATACGCAGTATTTT | CAISSELGLRTDTQYF
TRBD2 | TRBJ2-1 | many | TRBV20-1 | TGCAGTGCACTACTAGCGGGAGTAAATGAGCAGTTCTTC | CSALLAGVNEQFF
TRBD1 | TRBJ1-2 | - | TRBV11-3 | TGTGCCAGCAGCAATGAGGAACAGGGGGTCCTCAACTATGGCTACACCTTC | CASSNEEQGVLNYGYTF
- | TRBJ2-2 | many | TRBV4-1 | TGCGCCAGCAGCCAAGCGAAGGGAGTAGCGGAAACCCGGGAGCTGTTTTTT | CASSQAKGVAETRELFF
TRBD1 | TRBJ1-4 | few | TRBV20-1 | TGCAGTGCCCTAGTATCCGGACAGGGATTGAAAAAACTGTTTTTT | CSALVSGQGLKKLFF
- | TRBJ2-1 | - | TRBV7-9 | TGTGCCAGCAGCCTAGGGAGCTGGCAGTTCTTC | CASSLGSWQFF
- | TRBJ2-1 | - | TRBV11-1 | TGTGCCAGCAGCTTAGCGCAATTCTATGCGGGGCAGATCCCCCTGCAGTTCTTC | CASSLAQFYAGQIPLQFF
- | TRBJ1-1 | - | TRBV4-1 | TGCGCCAGCGGCCAAGATTTGTCCAGGTACGGTCTAGCTTTCTTT | CASGQDLSRYGLAFF
- | TRBJ2-5 | many | TRBV6-6 | TGTGCCAGCAGTTATAATTCTGGGGAGACCCAGTACTTC | CASSYNSGETQYF
- | TRBJ1-1 | - | TRBV29-1 | TGCAGCGCCTTTGGTGCTGTTAGCGGCACTGAAGCTTTCTTT | CSAFGAVSGTEAFF